This is a list of T cell receptor beta chains from one sample in a study of technical replicates of blood from four donors. This table comes from immunoSEQ multiplex PCR, and its TCRdb copy is limited to in-frame clones, with some not included. The repertoire consists of 80,000 to 95,000 clones, with about 97% occurring once and the leading ten covering around 0.33%. The sample taken for sequencing was T cells isolated from PBMCs. The source is a human donor in good health. Each CDR3 is given with its conserved first and last residue. D genes are given only for firm matches. A row's size may be missing; if present it is once, few, many or a size class.

v_call	clone_size	j_call	d_call	cdr3_aa	cdr3_nt
TRBV2	NA	TRBJ2-3	TRBD2	CASSEMGGRSTDTQYF	TGTGCCAGCAGTGAAATGGGCGGGAGGAGTACAGATACGCAGTATTTT
TRBV6-5	NA	TRBJ1-2	TRBD1	CASSYRQGTDYGYTF	TGTGCCAGCAGTTACCGACAGGGGACAGATTATGGCTACACCTTC
TRBV7-3	once	TRBJ2-1	NA	CASSTGTYNEQFF	TGTGCCAGCAGCACCGGGACTTACAATGAGCAGTTCTTC
TRBV11-3	NA	TRBJ2-3	NA	CASSPEGGSTDTQYF	TGTGCCAGCAGTCCGGAAGGCGGTAGCACAGATACGCAGTATTTT
TRBV29-1	NA	TRBJ2-5	NA	CSSEVGETQYF	TGCAGCTCCGAGGTAGGAGAGACCCAGTACTTC
TRBV4-1	NA	TRBJ1-5	TRBD1	CASSQATGGFSNQPQHF	TGCGCCAGCAGCCAGGCCACAGGGGGCTTTAGCAATCAGCCCCAGCATTTT
TRBV30	NA	TRBJ2-2	TRBD1	CAWSSGGQGSGELFF	TGTGCCTGGAGTTCAGGAGGACAGGGGTCCGGGGAGCTGTTTTTT
TRBV6-6	NA	TRBJ1-5	NA	CASSPGGDTSNQPQHF	TGTGCCAGCAGCCCCGGAGGGGATACTAGCAATCAGCCCCAGCATTTT
TRBV19	NA	TRBJ1-5	TRBD1	CASSRQGAGQPQHF	TGTGCCAGCAGTAGGCAGGGGGCAGGTCAGCCCCAGCATTTT
TRBV18	NA	TRBJ2-3	NA	CASSPQPGDTQYF	TGTGCCAGCTCACCACAGCCCGGAGATACGCAGTATTTT
TRBV28	NA	TRBJ1-4	NA	CASSPRLYEKLFF	TGTGCCAGCAGCCCCCGGTTGTATGAAAAACTGTTTTTT
TRBV27	once	TRBJ2-1	NA	CASSPLGSLNEQFF	TGTGCCAGCAGCCCTCTGGGCTCACTCAATGAGCAGTTCTTC
TRBV5-1	NA	TRBJ2-7	TRBD1	CASSLAGGALSYEQYF	TGCGCCAGCAGCTTGGCAGGGGGCGCCTTATCCTACGAGCAGTACTTC
TRBV28	NA	TRBJ1-5	NA	CASSLAYRVQHF	TGTGCCAGCAGTTTAGCGTACAGGGTCCAGCATTTT
TRBV9	NA	TRBJ2-4	TRBD1	CASSVGEDRGHENIQYF	TGTGCCAGCAGCGTGGGGGAGGACAGGGGGCATGAAAACATTCAGTACTTC
TRBV11-3	NA	TRBJ2-5	TRBD2	CASSLNRGGLLETQYF	TGTGCCAGCAGCTTAAATCGGGGAGGGTTGTTGGAGACCCAGTACTTC
TRBV2	NA	TRBJ2-3	NA	CASKAGTDTQYF	TGTGCCAGCAAGGCGGGAACAGATACGCAGTATTTT
TRBV9	NA	TRBJ2-1	NA	CASSPEGLTYNEQFF	TGTGCCAGCAGCCCCGAGGGCCTAACCTACAATGAGCAGTTCTTC
TRBV5-4	NA	TRBJ2-5	TRBD2	CASSQPDAGEETQYF	TGTGCCAGCAGCCAGCCCGATGCGGGAGAAGAGACCCAGTACTTC
TRBV7-3	NA	TRBJ2-2	TRBD1	CASSLGTGQVGTGELFF	TGTGCCAGCAGCTTGGGGACAGGGCAGGTGGGCACCGGGGAGCTGTTTTTT
TRBV19	NA	TRBJ1-1	TRBD1	CASSLGTGLHTEAFF	TGTGCCAGTAGCCTGGGGACAGGCCTACACACTGAAGCTTTCTTT
TRBV5-4	NA	TRBJ1-2	TRBD1	CASSSRQGENGYTF	TGTGCCAGCAGCAGCCGGCAGGGGGAAAATGGCTACACCTTC
TRBV10-1	NA	TRBJ2-2	TRBD2	CASSTAGAVAGELFF	TGCGCCAGCTCGACAGCGGGAGCCGTTGCCGGGGAGCTGTTTTTT
TRBV27	NA	TRBJ2-7	NA	CASSLGYPYEQYF	TGTGCCAGCAGTTTGGGCTATCCCTACGAGCAGTACTTC
TRBV4-2	NA	TRBJ2-7	TRBD2	CASSPRLAEAYEQYF	TGTGCCAGCAGCCCCCGACTAGCGGAAGCCTACGAGCAGTACTTC
TRBV28	NA	TRBJ1-1	NA	CAARGGIFPEAFF	TGTGCCGCAAGGGGAGGGATCTTCCCTGAAGCTTTCTTT
TRBV9	NA	TRBJ2-2	NA	CASSGTHNTGELFF	TGTGCCAGCAGCGGGACACATAACACCGGGGAGCTGTTTTTT
TRBV9	NA	TRBJ2-2	NA	CASSLNYPTNTGELFF	TGTGCCAGCAGCCTAAATTATCCTACGAACACCGGGGAGCTGTTTTTT
TRBV30	NA	TRBJ1-2	TRBD1	CAYLPGQGISVDGYTF	TGTGCCTATTTACCGGGACAGGGGATTTCAGTTGACGGCTACACCTTC
TRBV2	once	TRBJ2-1	TRBD1	CASSGIRDRGLAGFYNEQFF	TGTGCCAGCAGTGGGATCCGGGACAGGGGTTTAGCAGGGTTTTACAATGAGCAGTTCTTC
TRBV10-3	once	TRBJ2-1	TRBD2	CATSAGGYNEQFF	TGTGCCACCTCGGCGGGGGGGTACAATGAGCAGTTCTTC
TRBV28	once	TRBJ2-1	TRBD2	CASRPPGAGGSGGQFF	TGTGCCAGCAGACCGCCCGGCGCGGGAGGGTCCGGGGGGCAGTTCTTC
TRBV9	NA	TRBJ2-5	NA	CASSVALRGTQYF	TGTGCCAGCAGCGTAGCCTTACGGGGGACCCAGTACTTC
TRBV11-2	NA	TRBJ2-2	TRBD1	CASSPGTGYTGELFF	TGTGCCAGCAGCCCCGGGACAGGCTACACCGGGGAGCTGTTTTTT
TRBV7-3	few	TRBJ2-1	TRBD2	CASSSPHPGTSGSAPYNEQFF	TGTGCCAGCAGCTCGCCCCACCCCGGGACTAGCGGGAGCGCCCCCTACAATGAGCAGTTCTTC
TRBV30	NA	TRBJ1-4	TRBD1	CAWRPGTGGQGEKLFF	TGTGCCTGGCGACCCGGGACAGGAGGGCAGGGTGAAAAACTGTTTTTT
TRBV15	NA	TRBJ2-7	TRBD1	CATSRGTAGTGFSYEQYF	TGTGCCACCAGCAGGGGTACCGCCGGGACAGGGTTTTCGTACGAGCAGTACTTC
TRBV6-5	NA	TRBJ2-7	TRBD2	CASSPSGRAYEQYF	TGTGCCAGCAGTCCTAGCGGGAGGGCCTACGAGCAGTACTTC
TRBV5-4	NA	TRBJ2-1	TRBD2	CASSLGTSGREDEQFF	TGTGCCAGCAGCTTGGGGACTAGCGGGAGGGAGGATGAGCAGTTCTTC
TRBV29-1	NA	TRBJ1-2	TRBD1	CSVVGRQGVDYGYTF	TGCAGCGTTGTTGGTCGACAGGGGGTTGACTATGGCTACACCTTC
TRBV4-1	NA	TRBJ1-2	NA	CASSQDTGSVGYTF	TGCGCCAGCAGCCAAGATACGGGATCGGTTGGCTACACCTTC
TRBV2	NA	TRBJ1-1	NA	CASNSLTNTEAFF	TGTGCCAGCAACTCTCTCACGAACACTGAAGCTTTCTTT
TRBV6-1	NA	TRBJ2-1	NA	CASSGPSSPHNEQFF	TGTGCCAGCAGTGGGCCTAGTTCCCCCCACAATGAGCAGTTCTTC
TRBV6-5	NA	TRBJ2-6	NA	CASSTSTGANVLTF	TGTGCCAGCAGTACTTCTACTGGGGCCAACGTCCTGACTTTC
TRBV11-2	NA	TRBJ1-4	NA	CASSLLRGKTEKLFF	TGTGCCAGCAGCTTATTACGGGGGAAAACGGAAAAACTGTTTTTT
TRBV2	NA	TRBJ2-1	TRBD2	CASSLGLAGDNEQFF	TGTGCCAGCAGCTTAGGACTAGCGGGAGATAATGAGCAGTTCTTC
TRBV30	few	TRBJ1-1	NA	CAWSISFEAFF	TGTGCCTGGAGTATTTCTTTTGAAGCTTTCTTT
TRBV4-2	NA	TRBJ2-7	TRBD2	CASSQEQREGFYEQYF	TGTGCCAGCAGCCAAGAGCAGCGGGAGGGGTTCTACGAGCAGTACTTC
TRBV5-1	NA	TRBJ1-3	NA	CASAQGAGNTIYF	TGCGCCAGCGCACAGGGAGCTGGAAACACCATATATTTT
TRBV7-2	once	TRBJ2-1	TRBD2	CASSGTSGSNEQFF	TGTGCCAGCAGCGGGACTAGCGGGAGCAATGAGCAGTTCTTC
TRBV6-5	NA	TRBJ1-2	TRBD1	CASSLGTGDGYTF	TGTGCCAGCAGTCTAGGGACAGGGGATGGCTACACCTTC
TRBV6-1	NA	TRBJ1-2	TRBD1	CASSEARGVTGDGYTF	TGTGCCAGCAGTGAAGCGCGTGGGGTAACAGGGGACGGCTACACCTTC